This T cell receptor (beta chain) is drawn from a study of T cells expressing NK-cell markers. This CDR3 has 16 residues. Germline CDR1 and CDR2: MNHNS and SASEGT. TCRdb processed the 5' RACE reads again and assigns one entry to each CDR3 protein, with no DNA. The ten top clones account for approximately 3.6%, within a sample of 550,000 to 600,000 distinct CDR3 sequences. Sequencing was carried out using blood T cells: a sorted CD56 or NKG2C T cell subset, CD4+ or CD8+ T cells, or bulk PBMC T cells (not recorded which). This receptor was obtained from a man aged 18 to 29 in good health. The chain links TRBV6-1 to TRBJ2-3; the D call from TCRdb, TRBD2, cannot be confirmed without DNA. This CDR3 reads CATRRGTSGFTDTQYF.